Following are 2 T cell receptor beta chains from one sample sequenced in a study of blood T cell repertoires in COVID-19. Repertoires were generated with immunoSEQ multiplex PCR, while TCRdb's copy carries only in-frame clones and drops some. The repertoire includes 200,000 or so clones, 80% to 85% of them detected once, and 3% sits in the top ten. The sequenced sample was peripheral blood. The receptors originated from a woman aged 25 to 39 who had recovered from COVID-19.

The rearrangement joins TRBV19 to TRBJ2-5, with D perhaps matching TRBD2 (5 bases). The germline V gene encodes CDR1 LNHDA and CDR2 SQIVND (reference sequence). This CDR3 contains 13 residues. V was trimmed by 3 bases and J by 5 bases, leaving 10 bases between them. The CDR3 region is CASSMNRGETQYF. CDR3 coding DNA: TGTGCCAGTAGTATGAACAGAGGGGAGACCCAGTACTTC.

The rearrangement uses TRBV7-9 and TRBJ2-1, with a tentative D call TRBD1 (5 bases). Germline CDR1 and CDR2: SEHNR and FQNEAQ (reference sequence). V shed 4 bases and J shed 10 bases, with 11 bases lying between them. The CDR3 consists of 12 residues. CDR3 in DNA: TGTGCCAGCAGCTCTGGGGCATTAGAGCAGTTCTTC. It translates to CASSSGALEQFF.